This T cell receptor (beta chain) was sequenced in a study of spatial heterogeneity in lung cancer. Whole-study results and caveats: Ubiquitous expanded tumor TCRs were seen in blood more at resection than at follow-up.

Noted time point: sample taken at primary tumor resection. Unsorted tumor, nontumor lung tissue or cryopreserved PBMC supplied the whole RNA. Donors were around 70 untreated early-stage non-small cell lung cancer patients. This clonotype was seen ten or more times. Its cognate antigen is unknown. TCR cDNA molecules each had a unique molecular identifier. One entry per CDR3 protein, called by TCRdb with MiXCR from the 5' RACE reads. This sample has about 39,000 distinct CDR3 sequences, with under 6.5% found just once. Sequences were derived from PBMCs, sampled at surgery. The clonotype comes from a male donor with early-stage non-small cell lung cancer.

The CDR3 nucleotides read TGTGCCAGCAGTAAAGGCTATGGCTACACCTTC. It codes for CASSKGYGYTF. The chain combines TRBV12-3 or TRBV12-4 with TRBJ1-2, with no clear D. The V end lost 5 bases, the J end lost 4 bases, and 5 bases lay between the germline ends. The CDR3 covers 11 residues.